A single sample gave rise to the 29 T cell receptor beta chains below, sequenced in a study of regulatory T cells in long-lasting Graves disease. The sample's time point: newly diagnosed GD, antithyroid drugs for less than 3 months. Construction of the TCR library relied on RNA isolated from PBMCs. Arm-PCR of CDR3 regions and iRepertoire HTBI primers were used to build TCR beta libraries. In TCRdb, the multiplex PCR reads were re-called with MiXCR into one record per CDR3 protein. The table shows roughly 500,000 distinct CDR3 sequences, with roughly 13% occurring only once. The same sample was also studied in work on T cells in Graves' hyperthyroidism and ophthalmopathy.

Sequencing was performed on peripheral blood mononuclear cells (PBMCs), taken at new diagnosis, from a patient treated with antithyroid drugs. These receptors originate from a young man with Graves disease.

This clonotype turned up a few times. CDR3 protein: CATSDLGDGFTDTQYF. For the CDR3, the DNA is TGTGCCACCAGTGATTTAGGGGACGGATTCACAGATACGCAGTATTTT. This chain links TRBV24-1 with TRBJ2-3, with D tentatively TRBD1 or TRBD2 (5 bases each). This CDR3 region has 16 residues. The V gene's germline CDR1 is KGHDR and CDR2 SFDVKD. The V and J ends lost 1 base and 2 bases respectively, with 12 bases between them.

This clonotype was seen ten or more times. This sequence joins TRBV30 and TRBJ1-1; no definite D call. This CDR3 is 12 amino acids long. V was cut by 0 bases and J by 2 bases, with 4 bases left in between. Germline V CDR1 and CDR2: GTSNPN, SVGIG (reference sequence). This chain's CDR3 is CAWSVLNTEAFF. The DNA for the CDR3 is TGTGCCTGGAGTGTACTTAACACTGAAGCTTTCTTT.

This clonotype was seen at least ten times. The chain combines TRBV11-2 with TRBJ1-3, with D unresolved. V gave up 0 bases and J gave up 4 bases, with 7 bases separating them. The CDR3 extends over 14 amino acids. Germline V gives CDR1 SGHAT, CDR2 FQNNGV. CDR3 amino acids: CASSLEAGGNTIYF. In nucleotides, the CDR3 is TGTGCCAGCAGCTTAGAGGCCGGGGGAAACACCATATATTTT.

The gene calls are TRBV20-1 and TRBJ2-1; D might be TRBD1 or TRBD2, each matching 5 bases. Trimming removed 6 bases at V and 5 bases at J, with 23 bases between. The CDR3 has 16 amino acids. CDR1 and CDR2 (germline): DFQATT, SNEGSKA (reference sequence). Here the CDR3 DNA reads TGCAGTGCGAAGAACGGGGCCCAAAAGGGGCACAATGAGCAGTTCTTC. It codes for CSAKNGAQKGHNEQFF.

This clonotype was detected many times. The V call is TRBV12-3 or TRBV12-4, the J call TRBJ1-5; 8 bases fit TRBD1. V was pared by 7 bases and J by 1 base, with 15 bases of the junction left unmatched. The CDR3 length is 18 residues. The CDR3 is CASTSDRAKLVSNQPQHF. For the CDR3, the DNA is TGTGCCAGCACCTCGGACAGGGCGAAATTGGTCAGCAATCAGCCCCAGCATTTT.

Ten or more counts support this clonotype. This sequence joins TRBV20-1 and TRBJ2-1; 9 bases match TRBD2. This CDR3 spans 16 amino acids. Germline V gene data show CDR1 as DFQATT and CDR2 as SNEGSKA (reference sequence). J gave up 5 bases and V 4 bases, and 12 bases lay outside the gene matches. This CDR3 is CSAKSGGRAWDNEQFF. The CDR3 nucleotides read TGCAGTGCTAAGTCCGGCGGGAGGGCCTGGGACAATGAGCAGTTCTTC.

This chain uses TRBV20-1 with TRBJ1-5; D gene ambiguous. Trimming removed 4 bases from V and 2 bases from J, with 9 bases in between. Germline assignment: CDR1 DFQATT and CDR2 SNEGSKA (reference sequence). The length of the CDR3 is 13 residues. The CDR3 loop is CSAKMVGNQPQHF. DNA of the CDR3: TGCAGTGCTAAGATGGTCGGCAATCAGCCCCAGCATTTT.

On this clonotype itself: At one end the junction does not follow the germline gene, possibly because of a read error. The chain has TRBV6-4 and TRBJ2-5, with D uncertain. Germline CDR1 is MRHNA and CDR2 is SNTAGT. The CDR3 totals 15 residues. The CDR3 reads CASSESLGFQETQYF. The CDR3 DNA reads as TGCGCCAGCAGTGAGTCATTGGGATTCCAAGAGACCCAGTACTTC.

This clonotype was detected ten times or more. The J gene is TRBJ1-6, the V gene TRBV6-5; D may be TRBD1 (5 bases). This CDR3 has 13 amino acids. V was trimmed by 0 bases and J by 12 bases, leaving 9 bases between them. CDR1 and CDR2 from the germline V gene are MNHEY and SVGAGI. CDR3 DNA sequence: TGTGCCAGCAGTTACTCCGACAGAGAACCCCTCCACTTT. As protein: CASSYSDREPLHF.

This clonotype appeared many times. CDR3 sequence: CSARDFGLYEQYF. CDR3 in DNA: TGCAGTGCTAGAGATTTTGGCCTCTACGAGCAGTACTTC. V and J are TRBV20-1 and TRBJ2-7; D uncertain. The CDR3 consists of 13 residues. Trimming cost V 0 bases and J 3 bases, with 9 bases left between them. Germline V CDR1 and CDR2: DFQATT, SNEGSKA (reference sequence).

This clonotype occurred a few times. The CDR3 protein is CASSPGQRQEAFF. The CDR3 DNA reads TGCGCCAGCAGTCCGGGACAGCGACAAGAAGCTTTCTTT. The chain uses TRBV10-2 and TRBJ1-1; 7 bases line up with TRBD1. The CDR3 is 13 residues long. With V trimmed by 5 bases and J by 8 bases, 8 bases remained unmatched. From germline, CDR1 is WSHSY and CDR2 SAAADI.

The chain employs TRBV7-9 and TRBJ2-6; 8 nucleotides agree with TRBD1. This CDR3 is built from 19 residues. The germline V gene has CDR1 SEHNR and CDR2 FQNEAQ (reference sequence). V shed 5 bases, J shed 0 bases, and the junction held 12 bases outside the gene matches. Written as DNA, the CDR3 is TGTGCCAGCAGCCCCCCGGGACAGGAAGTCAGCTCTGGGGCCAACGTCCTGACTTTC. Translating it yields CASSPPGQEVSSGANVLTF.

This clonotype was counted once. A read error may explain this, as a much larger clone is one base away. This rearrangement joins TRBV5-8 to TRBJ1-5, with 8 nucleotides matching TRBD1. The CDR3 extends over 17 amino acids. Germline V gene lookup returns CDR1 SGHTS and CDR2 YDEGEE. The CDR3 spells CASSFRTGSYSNQPQRF. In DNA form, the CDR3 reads TGTGCCAGCAGCTTCAGGACAGGGTCTTATAGCAATCAGCCCCAGCGTTTT.

CDR3 DNA sequence: TGTGCCAGCAGCCAAGGAGGGGCGCGAAACACCGGGGAGCTGTTTTTT. Translation: CASSQGGARNTGELFF. The gene calls are TRBV3-1 and TRBJ2-2, with D possibly called TRBD1 or TRBD2 (5 bases each). Trimming took off 1 base at V and 2 bases at J, with 11 bases between the two ends. Per germline, CDR1 LGHDT and CDR2 YNNKEL (reference sequence). This CDR3 has 16 amino acids.

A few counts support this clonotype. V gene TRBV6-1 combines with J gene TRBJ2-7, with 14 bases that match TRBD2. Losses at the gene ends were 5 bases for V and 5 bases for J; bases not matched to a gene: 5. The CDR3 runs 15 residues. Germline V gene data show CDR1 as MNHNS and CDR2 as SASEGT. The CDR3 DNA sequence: TGTGCCAGCAGTCAAGGACTAGCGGGAGGCCACGAGCAGTACTTC. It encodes CASSQGLAGGHEQYF.

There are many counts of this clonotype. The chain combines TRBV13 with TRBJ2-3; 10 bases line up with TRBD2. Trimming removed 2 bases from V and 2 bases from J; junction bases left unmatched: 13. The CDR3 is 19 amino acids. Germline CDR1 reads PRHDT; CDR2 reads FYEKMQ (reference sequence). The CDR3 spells CASSLNGGLAGATTDTQYF. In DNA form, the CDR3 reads TGTGCCAGCAGCTTAAACGGCGGGCTAGCGGGAGCCACCACAGATACGCAGTATTTT.

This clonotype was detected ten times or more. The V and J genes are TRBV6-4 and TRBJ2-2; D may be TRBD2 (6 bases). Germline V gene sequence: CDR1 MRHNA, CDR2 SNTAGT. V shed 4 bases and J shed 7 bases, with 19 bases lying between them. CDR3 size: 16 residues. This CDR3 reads CASSASPTGAIGELFF. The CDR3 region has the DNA TGTGCCAGCAGTGCCTCCCCCACGGGAGCGATCGGGGAGCTGTTTTTT.

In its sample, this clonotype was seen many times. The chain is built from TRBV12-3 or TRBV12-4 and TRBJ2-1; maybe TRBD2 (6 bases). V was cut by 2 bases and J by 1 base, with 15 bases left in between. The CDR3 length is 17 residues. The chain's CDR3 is CASSLRSGLRSYNEQFF. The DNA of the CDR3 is TGTGCCAGCAGTTTAAGGAGCGGGCTGAGGTCCTACAATGAGCAGTTCTTC.

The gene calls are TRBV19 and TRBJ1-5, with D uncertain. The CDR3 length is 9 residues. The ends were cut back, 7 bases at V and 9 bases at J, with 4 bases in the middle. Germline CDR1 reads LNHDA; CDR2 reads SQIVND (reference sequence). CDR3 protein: CASKGPQHF. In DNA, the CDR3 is TGTGCCAGTAAGGGGCCCCAGCATTTT.

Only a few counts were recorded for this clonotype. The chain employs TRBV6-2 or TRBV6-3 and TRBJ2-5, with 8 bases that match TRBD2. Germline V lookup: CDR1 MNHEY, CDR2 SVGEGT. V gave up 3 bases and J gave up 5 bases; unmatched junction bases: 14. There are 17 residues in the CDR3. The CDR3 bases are TGTGCCAGCAGTTATCCGTCTAGCGGGCCTCCCGACGAGACCCAGTACTTC. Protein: CASSYPSSGPPDETQYF.

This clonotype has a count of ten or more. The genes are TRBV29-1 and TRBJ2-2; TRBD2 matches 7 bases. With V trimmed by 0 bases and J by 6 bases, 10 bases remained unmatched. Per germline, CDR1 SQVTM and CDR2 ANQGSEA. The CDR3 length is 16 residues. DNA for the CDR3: TGCAGCGTTGAAGACGTCGGCGGGAGAGGCCCCGGGGAGCTGTTTTTT. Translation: CSVEDVGGRGPGELFF.

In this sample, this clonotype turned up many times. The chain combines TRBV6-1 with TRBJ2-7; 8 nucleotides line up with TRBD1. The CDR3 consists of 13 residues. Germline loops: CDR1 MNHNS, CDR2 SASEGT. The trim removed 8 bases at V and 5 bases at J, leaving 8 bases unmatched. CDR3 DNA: TGTGCCAGCCGGTGGCCAGGGGGCGACGAGCAGTACTTC. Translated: CASRWPGGDEQYF.

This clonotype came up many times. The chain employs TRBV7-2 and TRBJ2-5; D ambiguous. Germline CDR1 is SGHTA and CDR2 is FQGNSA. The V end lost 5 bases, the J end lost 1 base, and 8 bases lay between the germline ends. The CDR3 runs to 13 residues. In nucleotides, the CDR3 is TGTGCCAGCAGCCCCGTGGTCCAAGAGACCCAGTACTTC. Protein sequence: CASSPVVQETQYF. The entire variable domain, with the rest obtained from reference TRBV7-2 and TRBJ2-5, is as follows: GAGVSQSPSNKVTEKGKDVELRCDPISGHTALYWYRQSLGQGLEFLIYFQGNSAPDKSGLPSDRFSAERTGGSVSTLTIQRTQQEDSAVYLCASSPVVQETQYFGPGTRLLVL.

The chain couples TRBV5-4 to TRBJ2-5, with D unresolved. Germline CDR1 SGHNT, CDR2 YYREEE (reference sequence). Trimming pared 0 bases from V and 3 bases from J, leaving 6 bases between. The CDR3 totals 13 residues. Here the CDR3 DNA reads TGTGCCAGCAGCTTGGATCCAGAAGAGACCCAGTACTTC. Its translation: CASSLDPEETQYF.

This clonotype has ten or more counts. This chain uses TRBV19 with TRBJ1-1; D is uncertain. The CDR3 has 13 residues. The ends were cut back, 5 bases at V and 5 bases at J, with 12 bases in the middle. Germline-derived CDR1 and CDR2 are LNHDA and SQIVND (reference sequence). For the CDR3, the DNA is TGTGCCAGTAGTCCAGGTACCTCTACTGAAGCTTTCTTT. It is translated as CASSPGTSTEAFF. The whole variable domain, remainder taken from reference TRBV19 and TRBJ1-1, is DGGITQSPKYLFRKEGQNVTLSCEQNLNHDAMYWYRQDPGQGLRLIYYSQIVNDFQKGDIAEGYSVSREKKESFPLTVTSAQKNPTAFYLCASSPGTSTEAFFGQGTRLTVV.

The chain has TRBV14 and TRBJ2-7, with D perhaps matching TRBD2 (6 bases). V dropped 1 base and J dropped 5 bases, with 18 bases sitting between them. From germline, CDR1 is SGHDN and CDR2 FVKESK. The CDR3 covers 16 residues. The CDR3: CASSQVMGTYTHEQYF. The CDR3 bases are TGTGCCAGCAGCCAAGTGATGGGGACTTACACCCACGAGCAGTACTTC.

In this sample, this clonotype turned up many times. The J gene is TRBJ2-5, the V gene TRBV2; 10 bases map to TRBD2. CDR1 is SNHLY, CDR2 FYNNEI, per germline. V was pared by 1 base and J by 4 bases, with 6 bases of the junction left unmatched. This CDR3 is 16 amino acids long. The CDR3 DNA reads TGTGCCAGCAGTGAAGTGGCTAGCGGGAGCCGAGAGACCCAGTACTTC. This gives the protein CASSEVASGSRETQYF.

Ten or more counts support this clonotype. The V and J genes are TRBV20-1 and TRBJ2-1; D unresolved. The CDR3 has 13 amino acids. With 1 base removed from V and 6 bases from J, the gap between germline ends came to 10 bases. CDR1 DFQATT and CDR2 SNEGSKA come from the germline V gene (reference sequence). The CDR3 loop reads CSARVAESNEQFF. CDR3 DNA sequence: TGCAGTGCTAGAGTGGCCGAATCCAATGAGCAGTTCTTC.

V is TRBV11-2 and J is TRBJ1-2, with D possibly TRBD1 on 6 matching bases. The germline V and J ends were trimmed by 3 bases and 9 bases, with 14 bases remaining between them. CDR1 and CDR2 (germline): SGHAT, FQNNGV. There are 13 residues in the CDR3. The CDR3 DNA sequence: TGTGCCAGCAGCTTTTCAGGGGCGCGATGCTACACCTTC. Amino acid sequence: CASSFSGARCYTF.